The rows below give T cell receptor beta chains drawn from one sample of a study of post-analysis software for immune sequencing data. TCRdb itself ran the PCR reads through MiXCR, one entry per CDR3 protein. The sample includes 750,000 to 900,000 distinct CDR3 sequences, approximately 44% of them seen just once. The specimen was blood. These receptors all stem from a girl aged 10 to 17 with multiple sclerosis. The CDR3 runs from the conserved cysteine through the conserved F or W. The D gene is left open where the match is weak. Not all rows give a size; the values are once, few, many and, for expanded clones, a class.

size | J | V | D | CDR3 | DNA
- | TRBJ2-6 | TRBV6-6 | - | CASTYRAGSSGANVLTF | TGTGCCAGCACCTACAGGGCAGGGAGCTCTGGGGCCAACGTCCTGACTTTC
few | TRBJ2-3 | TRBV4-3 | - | CASSQDRDGGDTQYF | TGCGCCAGCAGCCAAGATCGAGATGGTGGGGATACGCAGTATTTT
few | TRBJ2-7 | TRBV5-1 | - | CASSLGQLSYEQYF | TGCGCCAGCAGCTTGGGACAGCTCTCCTACGAGCAGTACTTC
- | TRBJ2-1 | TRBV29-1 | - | CSVEGEGLYNEQFF | TGCAGCGTTGAAGGCGAGGGACTGTACAATGAGCAGTTCTTC
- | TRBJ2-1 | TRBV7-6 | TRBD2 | CASSLGTSGRVSSYNEQFF | TGTGCCAGCAGCTTAGGGACTAGCGGGAGGGTTAGCTCCTACAATGAGCAGTTCTTC
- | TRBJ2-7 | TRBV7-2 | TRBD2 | CASSTRTSGLGSYEQYF | TGTGCCAGCAGCACACGGACTAGCGGGTTGGGATCCTACGAGCAGTACTTC
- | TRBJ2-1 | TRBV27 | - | CASSLGTPGRNEQFF | TGTGCCAGCAGCCTCGGGACCCCTGGTAGGAATGAGCAGTTCTTC
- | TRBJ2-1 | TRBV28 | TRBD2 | CASSPNGGLAVLGSYNEQFF | TGTGCCAGCAGCCCAAATGGGGGACTAGCGGTTCTCGGCTCCTACAATGAGCAGTTCTTC
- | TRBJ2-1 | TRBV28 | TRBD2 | CASSLYRGTSWDLRWFF | TGTGCCAGCAGTTTATATCGTGGGACTAGCTGGGACCTCCGGTGGTTCTTC
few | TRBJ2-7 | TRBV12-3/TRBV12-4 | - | CASTSWDRPDEQYF | TGTGCCAGCACCTCCTGGGACCGTCCGGACGAGCAGTACTTC
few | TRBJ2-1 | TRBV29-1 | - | CSVARGINNEQFF | TGCAGCGTTGCTAGGGGAATCAACAATGAGCAGTTCTTC
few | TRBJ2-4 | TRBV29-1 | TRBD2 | CSVAELAEVIQYF | TGCAGCGTTGCCGAACTAGCGGAGGTCATTCAGTACTTC
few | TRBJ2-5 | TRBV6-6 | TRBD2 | CASSYGTKETQYF | TGTGCCAGCAGTTACGGGACTAAGGAGACCCAGTACTTC
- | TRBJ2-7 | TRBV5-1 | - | CASSLDVLLWEQYF | TGCGCCAGCAGCTTGGATGTTTTGCTGTGGGAGCAGTACTTC
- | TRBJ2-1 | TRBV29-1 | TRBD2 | CSVKLAEGAYNEQFF | TGCAGCGTGAAACTAGCGGAGGGGGCCTACAATGAGCAGTTCTTC
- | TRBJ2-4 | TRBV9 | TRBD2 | CANSSLAGGYEQYF | TGTGCCAACAGCTCTCTAGCGGGAGGGTATGAGCAGTACTTC
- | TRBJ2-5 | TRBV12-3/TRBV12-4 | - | CASSFYGGGWGETQYF | TGTGCCAGCAGTTTCTACGGAGGCGGGTGGGGGGAGACCCAGTACTTC
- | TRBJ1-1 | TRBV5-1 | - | CASSFSSDTEAFF | TGCGCCAGCAGCTTTAGCTCGGACACTGAAGCTTTCTTT
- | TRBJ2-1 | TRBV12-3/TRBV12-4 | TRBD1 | CASSGDRVEQFF | TGTGCCAGCAGTGGGGACAGGGTCGAGCAGTTCTTC
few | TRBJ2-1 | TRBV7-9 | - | CASSLGDSWDYEQFF | TGTGCCAGCAGCTTAGGGGACAGCTGGGACTATGAGCAGTTCTTC
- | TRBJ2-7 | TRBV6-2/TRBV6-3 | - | CANSGRQGNEQYF | TGTGCCAACAGTGGTCGACAAGGCAACGAGCAGTACTTC
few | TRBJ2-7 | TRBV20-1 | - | CSASQDPREQYF | TGCAGTGCTAGTCAGGACCCCCGCGAGCAGTACTTC
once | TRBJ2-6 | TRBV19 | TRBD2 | CASRRGRGTGANVLTF | TGTGCCAGTAGACGCGGGAGGGGCACTGGGGCCAACGTCCTGACTTTC
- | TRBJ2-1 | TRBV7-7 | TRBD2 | CASSLGTSGTDEQFF | TGTGCTAGCAGCTTAGGGACTAGCGGGACGGATGAGCAGTTCTTC
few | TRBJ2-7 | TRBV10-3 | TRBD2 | CAISVQREESYEQYF | TGTGCCATCAGTGTACAGCGGGAGGAGTCCTACGAGCAGTACTTC
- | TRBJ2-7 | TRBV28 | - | CASRLSPYEQYF | TGTGCCAGCAGACTGTCTCCCTACGAGCAGTACTTC